This T cell receptor (beta chain) is drawn from a study of cytomegalovirus exposure and HLA in healthy donors. The germline V gene encodes CDR1 LNHDA and CDR2 SQIVND (reference sequence). The CDR3 is 18 residues long. The J segment lost 5 bases and the V segment lost 6 bases, leaving 20 bases of the junction unmatched. This clone was observed a handful of times. Its cognate antigen is unknown. The study ran its PCR with 60 Vbeta and 13 Jbeta primers. Generated by immunoSEQ multiplex PCR, the TCRdb table keeps only in-frame clones and is missing some. Here the sample spans 90,000 to 100,000 clones, roughly three quarters being singletons. General observations from the study: For TCR beta chains, V- and J-gene trimming was later linked to a missense DCLRE1C variant.

The TCR sequence derives from a woman aged 55-70 years in good health and CMV-seronegative. The sample taken for sequencing was PBMCs. This rearrangement joins TRBV19 to TRBJ2-5; 8 bases map to TRBD1. This CDR3 is CASSPLGTGQEVSETQYF. CDR3 coding DNA: TGTGCCAGTAGCCCGCTCGGGACAGGTCAGGAGGTGTCGGAGACCCAGTACTTC.